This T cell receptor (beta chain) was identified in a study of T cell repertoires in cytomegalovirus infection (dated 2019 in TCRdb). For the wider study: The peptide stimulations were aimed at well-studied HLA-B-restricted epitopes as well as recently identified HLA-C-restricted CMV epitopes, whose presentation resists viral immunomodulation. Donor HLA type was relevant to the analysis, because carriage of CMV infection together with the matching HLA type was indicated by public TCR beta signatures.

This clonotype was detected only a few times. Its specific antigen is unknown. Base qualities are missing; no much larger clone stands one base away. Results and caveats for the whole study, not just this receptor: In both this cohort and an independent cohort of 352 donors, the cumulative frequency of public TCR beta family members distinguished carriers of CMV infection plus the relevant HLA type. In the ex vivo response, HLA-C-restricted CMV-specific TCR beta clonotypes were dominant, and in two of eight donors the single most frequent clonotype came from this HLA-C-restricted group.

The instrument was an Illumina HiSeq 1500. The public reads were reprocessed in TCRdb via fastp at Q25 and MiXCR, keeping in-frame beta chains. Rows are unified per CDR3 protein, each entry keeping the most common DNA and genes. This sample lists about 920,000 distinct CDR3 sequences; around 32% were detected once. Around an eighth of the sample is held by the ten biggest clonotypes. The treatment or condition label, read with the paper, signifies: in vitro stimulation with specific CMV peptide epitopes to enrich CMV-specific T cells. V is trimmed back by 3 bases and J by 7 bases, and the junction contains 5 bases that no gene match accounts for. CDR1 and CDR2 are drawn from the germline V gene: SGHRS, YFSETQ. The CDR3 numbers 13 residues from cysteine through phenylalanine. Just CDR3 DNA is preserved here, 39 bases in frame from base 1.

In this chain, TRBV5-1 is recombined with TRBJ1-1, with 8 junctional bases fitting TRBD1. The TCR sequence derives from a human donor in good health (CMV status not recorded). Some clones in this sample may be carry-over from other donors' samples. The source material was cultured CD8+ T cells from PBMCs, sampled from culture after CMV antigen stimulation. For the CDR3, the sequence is CASSSQGANEAFF. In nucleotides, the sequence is TGCGCCAGCAGCTCCCAGGGGGCTAATGAAGCTTTCTTT. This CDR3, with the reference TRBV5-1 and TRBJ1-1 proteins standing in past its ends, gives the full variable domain KAGVTQTPRYLIKTRGQQVTLSCSPISGHRSVSWYQQTPGQGLQFLFEYFSETQRNKGNFPGRFSGRQFSNSRSEMNVSTLELGDSALYLCASSSQGANEAFFGQGTRLTVV.